This is a list of T cell receptor beta chains from one sample in a study of blood T cell repertoires in COVID-19. Sequencing used immunoSEQ multiplex PCR; TCRdb keeps in-frame clones, though not all of them. The sample has almost 100,000 clones, about 89% seen once; the top ten hold 10%. Sequencing was done on a sample of peripheral blood. These receptors all stem from a man aged 50-60 years with acute or convalescent COVID-19. Each CDR3 is given with its conserved first and last residue. A D gene is named only where the DNA matches it firmly. Not all rows give a size; the values are once, few, many and, for expanded clones, a class.

size,J,D,V,CDR3,DNA
NA,TRBJ2-5,TRBD1,TRBV19,CASSIFETGGRETQYF,TGTGCCAGTAGTATATTTGAGACAGGGGGCCGGGAGACCCAGTACTTC
NA,TRBJ1-1,TRBD1,TRBV6-1,CASSVGQGGVMNTEAFF,TGTGCCAGCAGTGTCGGACAGGGTGGGGTTATGAACACTGAAGCTTTCTTT
once,TRBJ2-1,TRBD2,TRBV27,CASSIGTSGNQRQFF,TGTGCCAGCAGTATAGGGACTAGCGGGAACCAAAGGCAGTTCTTC
NA,TRBJ1-1,TRBD1,TRBV5-6,CASSPGQLRNTEAFF,TGTGCCAGCAGCCCGGGACAGCTAAGGAACACTGAAGCTTTCTTT
NA,TRBJ1-6,TRBD1,TRBV30,CAWNGQGYSPLHF,TGTGCCTGGAACGGACAGGGTTATTCACCCCTCCACTTT
NA,TRBJ2-3,TRBD1,TRBV29-1,CSVEPGTESTDTQYF,TGCAGCGTTGAACCCGGGACAGAAAGCACAGATACGCAGTATTTT
NA,TRBJ2-1,TRBD2,TRBV25-1,CASSESGGWQFF,TGTGCCAGCAGTGAATCGGGGGGATGGCAGTTCTTC
NA,TRBJ2-5,TRBD2,TRBV19,CASRTALAGDEETQYF,TGTGCCAGTAGGACCGCACTAGCGGGAGACGAAGAGACCCAGTACTTC
NA,TRBJ2-6,TRBD1,TRBV14,CASSPPYGQASGANVLTF,TGTGCCAGCAGCCCACCCTACGGACAGGCCTCAGGGGCCAACGTCCTGACTTTC
few,TRBJ2-1,TRBD1,TRBV28,CASSPLGPLGQGDNEQFF,TGTGCCAGCAGTCCCTTAGGGCCCCTGGGACAGGGGGACAATGAGCAGTTCTTC
NA,TRBJ2-7,TRBD1,TRBV29-1,CSVELTGVESYEQYF,TGCAGCGTTGAGTTAACAGGGGTTGAGAGCTACGAGCAGTACTTC
NA,TRBJ1-1,NA,TRBV19,CASSIVGGNTEAFF,TGTGCCAGTAGTATAGTTGGGGGCAACACTGAAGCTTTCTTT
NA,TRBJ2-3,NA,TRBV2,CASSERREGDTQYF,TGTGCCAGCAGTGAGCGTCGGGAAGGAGATACGCAGTATTTT
NA,TRBJ2-3,NA,TRBV6-5,CASSYPGTDTQYF,TGTGCCAGCAGTTATCCAGGCACAGATACGCAGTATTTT
NA,TRBJ2-3,NA,TRBV6-5,CASSITQGYTQYF,TGTGCCAGCAGTATAACACAGGGTTATACGCAGTATTTT
few,TRBJ2-3,TRBD2,TRBV11-1,CASSSPAGVGDTQYF,TGTGCCAGCAGCTCCCCAGCGGGAGTGGGTGATACGCAGTATTTT
NA,TRBJ1-5,NA,TRBV5-4,CASSLAGSGLPQHF,TGTGCCAGCAGCTTGGCGGGTAGCGGGTTGCCCCAGCATTTT
NA,TRBJ2-7,NA,TRBV18,CASSPNLSEQYF,TGTGCCAGCTCACCAAATCTCAGTGAGCAGTACTTC
NA,TRBJ2-5,NA,TRBV5-1,CASSLEGGIETQYF,TGCGCCAGCAGCTTGGAGGGGGGGATAGAGACCCAGTACTTC
NA,TRBJ1-1,TRBD1,TRBV10-3,CAISVQGDITEAFF,TGTGCCATCAGTGTTCAGGGGGATATCACTGAAGCTTTCTTT
once,TRBJ1-2,NA,TRBV12-3/TRBV12-4,CASSFGGLGYTF,TGTGCCAGCAGTTTCGGGGGACTTGGCTACACCTTC
NA,TRBJ2-2,TRBD1,TRBV3-1/TRBV3-2,CALNRQGTGELFF,TGTGCCTTGAATAGACAGGGGACCGGGGAGCTGTTTTTT
NA,TRBJ2-1,TRBD2,TRBV19,CASSIDGTSGNYNEQFF,TGTGCCAGTAGTATAGATGGGACTAGCGGGAACTACAATGAGCAGTTCTTC
NA,TRBJ2-3,TRBD2,TRBV6-5,CASSLTSGRLDTQYF,TGTGCCAGCAGCCTGACTAGCGGGAGGTTGGATACGCAGTATTTT
NA,TRBJ2-7,TRBD2,TRBV7-9,CASSLLGGSGSYEQYF,TGTGCCAGCAGCTTACTGGGTGGTAGCGGGAGCTACGAGCAGTACTTC
NA,TRBJ1-2,NA,TRBV19,CASSIVADYGYTF,TGTGCCAGTAGTATAGTTGCGGACTATGGCTACACCTTC
NA,TRBJ1-1,NA,TRBV12-3/TRBV12-4,CASRVERLEAFF,TGTGCCAGCAGGGTTGAACGGTTAGAAGCTTTCTTT
NA,TRBJ1-1,TRBD1,TRBV11-3,CASSLGQVVNTEAFF,TGTGCCAGCAGCCTCGGACAGGTTGTGAACACTGAAGCTTTCTTT
NA,TRBJ2-1,NA,TRBV9,CASSVDGDEQFF,TGTGCCAGCAGCGTAGATGGAGATGAGCAGTTCTTC
NA,TRBJ1-2,TRBD1,TRBV29-1,CSVDSRGAQYGYTF,TGCAGCGTGGACTCCAGGGGGGCGCAGTATGGCTACACCTTC
once,TRBJ2-7,TRBD2,TRBV5-4,CASSSQAGGFYEQYF,TGTGCCAGCAGCTCCCAAGCGGGAGGATTCTACGAGCAGTACTTC
once,TRBJ2-7,NA,TRBV7-8,CASSLWSASSYEQYF,TGTGCCAGCAGCTTATGGTCCGCGAGCTCCTACGAGCAGTACTTC
NA,TRBJ1-2,NA,TRBV6-5,CASSPNEEGYTF,TGTGCCAGCAGCCCCAACGAGGAGGGCTACACCTTC
NA,TRBJ2-7,TRBD2,TRBV5-4,CASSFLLAGTPYEQYF,TGTGCCAGCAGCTTTCTTCTAGCGGGGACACCCTACGAGCAGTACTTC
NA,TRBJ2-3,NA,TRBV5-8,CASSLVGGTTDTQYF,TGTGCCAGCAGCTTGGTAGGCGGGACCACAGATACGCAGTATTTT
NA,TRBJ2-5,NA,TRBV5-5,CASSRTSGAETQYF,TGTGCCAGCAGCCGCACCTCAGGGGCAGAGACCCAGTACTTC
NA,TRBJ1-4,TRBD1,TRBV18,CASSSTNQGAGEKLFF,TGTGCCAGCTCATCTACAAATCAGGGGGCTGGGGAAAAACTGTTTTTT
NA,TRBJ2-3,NA,TRBV5-1,CASSLNPGVMGDTQYF,TGCGCCAGCAGCTTGAATCCGGGGGTCATGGGAGATACGCAGTATTTT
NA,TRBJ2-3,TRBD2,TRBV27,CASSSWTSGRADTQYF,TGTGCCAGCAGTTCGTGGACTAGCGGGAGGGCAGATACGCAGTATTTT
once,TRBJ1-2,TRBD1,TRBV2,CASSRTGQYGYTF,TGTGCCAGCAGTCGGACAGGTCAATATGGCTACACCTTC
NA,TRBJ2-1,NA,TRBV18,CASSLPAAYNEQFF,TGTGCCAGCTCACTTCCCGCGGCCTACAATGAGCAGTTCTTC
NA,TRBJ1-5,TRBD1,TRBV14,CASSTGGAGNQPQHF,TGTGCCAGCAGCACAGGGGGCGCCGGCAATCAGCCCCAGCATTTT
NA,TRBJ2-5,NA,TRBV5-1,CASSSQGFQETQYF,TGCGCCAGCAGCTCACAGGGTTTCCAAGAGACCCAGTACTTC
NA,TRBJ2-4,TRBD1,TRBV11-3,CASSPGQILAKNIQYF,TGTGCCAGCAGCCCGGGACAGATACTAGCCAAAAACATTCAGTACTTC
NA,TRBJ2-7,NA,TRBV10-1,CASSGPGTKAYEQYF,TGCGCCAGCAGTGGCCCCGGGACAAAGGCCTACGAGCAGTACTTC
NA,TRBJ1-5,NA,TRBV6-5,CASSYSRADNQPQHF,TGTGCCAGCAGTTACTCGAGGGCGGACAATCAGCCCCAGCATTTT
NA,TRBJ2-2,TRBD1,TRBV5-4,CASSSGRQGAGNTGELFF,TGTGCCAGCAGCTCAGGGAGACAGGGGGCGGGGAACACCGGGGAGCTGTTTTTT
NA,TRBJ1-1,NA,TRBV2,CASSGLRLVTEAFF,TGTGCCAGCAGTGGCCTGAGGTTGGTCACTGAAGCTTTCTTT
once,TRBJ2-1,NA,TRBV5-1,CASSLASYGEQFF,TGCGCCAGCAGCTTGGCTAGTTACGGTGAGCAGTTCTTC
NA,TRBJ1-5,NA,TRBV24-1,CATSEVLGQPQHF,TGTGCCACCAGTGAAGTCCTAGGACAGCCCCAGCATTTT
NA,TRBJ1-5,NA,TRBV3-1/TRBV3-2,CASSQPYTTRDNHQPQHF,TGTGCCAGCAGCCAACCTTACACAACCCGGGACAACCATCAGCCCCAGCATTTT